This T cell receptor (beta chain) was recorded in a study of T cells expressing NK-cell markers. Overall study context: Underlying the TCR beta repertoires were sorted CD3+CD56+NKG2C+, CD3+CD56+NKG2C- and CD3+CD56-NKG2C+ T cells.

In germline, CDR1 is SGHRS, CDR2 YFSETQ. The CDR3 sequence is 15 residues long. TCRdb derives one entry per CDR3 protein from the 5' RACE reads, leaving out DNA. Its listing shows over 250,000 distinct CDR3 sequences. Sequenced material: blood T cells: a sorted CD56 or NKG2C T cell subset, CD4+ or CD8+ T cells, or bulk PBMC T cells (not recorded which). V usage is TRBV5-1 and J usage is TRBJ2-7; TCRdb selects TRBD2, and the lack of DNA leaves this call unchecked. This TCR was sampled from a woman between 18 and 70 years old in good health. CDR3 amino acids: CASSLSSGGSYEQYF.